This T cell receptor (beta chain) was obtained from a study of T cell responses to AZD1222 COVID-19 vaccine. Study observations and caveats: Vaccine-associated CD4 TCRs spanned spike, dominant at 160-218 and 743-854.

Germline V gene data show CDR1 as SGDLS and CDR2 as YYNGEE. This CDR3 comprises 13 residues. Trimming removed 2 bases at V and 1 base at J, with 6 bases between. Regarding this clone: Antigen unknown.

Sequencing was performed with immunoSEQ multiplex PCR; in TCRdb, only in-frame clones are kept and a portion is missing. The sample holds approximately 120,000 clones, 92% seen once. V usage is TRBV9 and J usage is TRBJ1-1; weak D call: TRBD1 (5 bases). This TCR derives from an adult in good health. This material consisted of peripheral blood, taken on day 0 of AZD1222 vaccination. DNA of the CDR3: TGTGCCAGCAGCGTGGGGCCGAACACTGAAGCTTTCTTT. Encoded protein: CASSVGPNTEAFF.